This entry lists 25 T cell receptor beta chains sequenced from one sample in a study of blood T cell repertoires in COVID-19 (dated by TCRdb to 2019 to 2021). The library was obtained by the immunoSEQ multiplex PCR assay. What TCRdb holds here is the immuneACCESS table cut down to in-frame rearrangements. Part of the clones is not present; checked against another copy, under half of the missing clones reflect an unresolved V gene, and the others are unexplained. Present in this sample are approximately 300,000 clones, approximately 88% of which were seen just once. The biggest ten clones account for roughly 4.1% of the sample. Sequenced: peripheral blood. The receptor source for this set is a woman between 50 and 59 years old with active or convalescent COVID-19.

The chain is built from TRBV27 and TRBJ1-1; D is unresolved. This CDR3 comprises 14 residues. Germline V gene sequence: CDR1 MNHEY, CDR2 SMNVEV (reference sequence). Trimming removed 7 bases from V and 4 bases from J, with 16 bases in between. CDR3 amino acids: CASTAQAHPTEAFF. DNA for the CDR3: TGTGCCAGCACCGCCCAAGCTCACCCCACTGAAGCTTTCTTT.

The rearrangement uses TRBV6-5 and TRBJ2-6, with D possibly matching TRBD1 (5 bases). Germline CDR1 is MNHEY and CDR2 is SVGAGI. The CDR3 totals 15 residues. The V end lost 6 bases, the J end lost 0 bases, and 9 bases lay between the germline ends. The CDR3 nucleotides are TGTGCCAGCAGAACAGGAATCTCTGGGGCCAACGTCCTGACTTTC. This codes for CASRTGISGANVLTF.

The V and J genes are TRBV10-3 and TRBJ2-2, with D perhaps TRBD2 (5 bases). CDR1 and CDR2 (germline): ENHRY, SYGVKD. V lost 1 base, J lost 5 bases, and 11 bases lay in between. This CDR3 has 15 residues. The CDR3 protein is CAISEWLARTGELFF. As DNA, the CDR3 is TGTGCCATCAGTGAGTGGCTAGCCAGGACCGGGGAGCTGTTTTTT.

This chain links TRBV19 with TRBJ1-1; D unclear. Germline V CDR1 and CDR2: LNHDA, SQIVND (reference sequence). Between the trimmed V and J ends, which lost 3 bases and 4 bases, there was a span of 9 bases. The CDR3 sequence is 13 residues long. This CDR3 is CASSISDSTEAFF. In nucleotides, the CDR3 is TGTGCCAGTAGTATCAGTGACTCCACTGAAGCTTTCTTT.

This sequence joins TRBV20-1 and TRBJ1-1, with D hard to call. This CDR3 spans 11 amino acids. V lost 6 bases and J lost 7, with 12 bases in between. CDR1 DFQATT and CDR2 SNEGSKA come from the germline V gene (reference sequence). The CDR3 spells CSAYFRFEAFF. The DNA for the CDR3 is TGCAGTGCCTATTTCAGGTTTGAAGCTTTCTTT.

The chain couples TRBV4-1 to TRBJ1-4, with D tentatively TRBD1 (5 bases). There are 16 residues in the CDR3. Germline V lookup: CDR1 MGHRA, CDR2 YSYEKL. V was trimmed by 4 bases and J by 4 bases, leaving 16 bases between them. The CDR3 DNA is TGCGCCAGCAGCCCCCTGGGAGGGGCGATTAATGAAAAACTGTTTTTT. Translating it yields CASSPLGGAINEKLFF.

A few counts support this clone. The chain employs TRBV27 and TRBJ1-2; 7 bases agree with TRBD1. The CDR3 is 14 residues long. V lost 8 bases to trimming and J lost 5 bases; unmatched junction nucleotides: 11. Germline V CDR1 and CDR2: MNHEY, SMNVEV (reference sequence). CDR3 residues: CASGRQGGFYGYTF. CDR3 sequence (DNA): TGTGCCAGCGGCCGTCAGGGGGGCTTTTATGGCTACACCTTC.

The chain has TRBV3-1 (or the pseudogene TRBV3-2) and TRBJ2-1; 9 bases agree with TRBD2. The germline V gene has CDR1 LGHDT and CDR2 YNNKEL (reference sequence). V trimming: 5 bases; J trimming: 8 bases; junction bases outside the gene matches: 10. This CDR3 is built from 15 residues. The CDR3 sequence: CASSGAGGTVHEQFF. The CDR3 nucleotides read TGTGCCAGCAGCGGAGCGGGGGGTACCGTCCATGAGCAGTTCTTC.

J is TRBJ2-3 and V is TRBV10-3, with D tentatively TRBD1 (5 bases). CDR1 and CDR2 from the germline V gene are ENHRY and SYGVKD. Between the trimmed V and J ends, which lost 0 bases and 5 bases, there was a span of 9 bases. This CDR3 region has 14 residues. The CDR3 nucleotides are TGTGCCATCAGTGAGTCAGGGGCGAAAGATACGCAGTATTTT. This sequence encodes CAISESGAKDTQYF.

The chain employs TRBV4-1 and TRBJ2-1; 12 bases fit TRBD2. The CDR3 is made up of 18 amino acids. J was trimmed by 7 bases and V by 2 bases; bases with no gene match: 12. CDR1 MGHRA and CDR2 YSYEKL come from the germline V gene. In DNA, the CDR3 is TGCGCCAGCAGCCAAACCCCCCCTGGGACTAGCGGGCTTAATGAGCAGTTCTTC. Its translation is CASSQTPPGTSGLNEQFF.

CDR3 residues: CASSLTGAPEAFF. The DNA of the CDR3 is TGTGCCAGCAGCCTAACAGGGGCCCCTGAAGCTTTCTTT. The J gene is TRBJ1-1, the V gene TRBV6-5, with 7 positions matching TRBD1. The germline gives CDR1 MNHEY, CDR2 SVGAGI. The CDR3 spans 13 residues. The trim removed 6 bases at V and 6 bases at J, leaving 7 bases unmatched.

This clone was picked up one time. This rearrangement joins TRBV19 to TRBJ2-7, with TRBD2 matching over 13 bases. CDR3 length: 14 amino acids. The V gene's germline CDR1 is LNHDA and CDR2 SQIVND (reference sequence). V dropped 5 bases and J dropped 6; count of bases not matched to a gene: 4. The CDR3 bases are TGTGCCAGTAGTCCGGGACTAGCGGGGTTCGAGCAGTACTTC. It specifies CASSPGLAGFEQYF.

V usage is TRBV5-1 and J usage is TRBJ1-1; D unclear. The V gene's germline CDR1 is SGHRS and CDR2 YFSETQ. CDR3 size: 13 residues. V was clipped by 2 bases and J by 4 bases, with 9 bases between them. In DNA form, the CDR3 reads TGCGCCAGCAGCTTCCAGACTGGCACTGAAGCTTTCTTT. Its protein is CASSFQTGTEAFF.

The chain joins TRBV14 to TRBJ1-2; no clear D. Germline loops: CDR1 SGHDN, CDR2 FVKESK. V was cut by 1 base and J by 3 bases, with 15 bases left in between. The CDR3 sequence is 16 residues long. The CDR3: CASSQVRAGAYYGYTF. CDR3 nucleotide sequence: TGTGCCAGCAGCCAAGTGCGGGCAGGAGCCTACTATGGCTACACCTTC.

This clone was seen more than once but under ten times. The V call is TRBV30, the J call TRBJ1-5; TRBD1 matches at 10 bases. The CDR3 is 15 residues long. Trimming removed 1 base from V and 6 bases from J; junction bases left unmatched: 6. CDR1 is GTSNPN and CDR2 is SVGIG in the germline V gene (reference sequence). The CDR3 DNA is TGTGCCTGGAGTGATGGACAGGGGGGAGGTCAGCCCCAGCATTTT. Protein sequence: CAWSDGQGGGQPQHF.

This chain uses TRBV6-5 with TRBJ2-7; D is unresolved. V lost 8 bases to trimming and J lost 7 bases, with 15 bases between them. Per the germline V gene, CDR1 is MNHEY and CDR2 is SVGAGI. The CDR3 extends over 12 amino acids. CDR3 DNA: TGTGCCAGCGGCGACACCTGGTTGGAGCAGTACTTC. Translation: CASGDTWLEQYF.

The V call is TRBV7-2, the J call TRBJ1-1, with a weak D call TRBD1 (5 bases). CDR3 length: 14 residues. Trimming removed 7 bases from V and 6 bases from J, with 18 bases in between. Germline V gives CDR1 SGHTA, CDR2 FQGNSA. The CDR3 sequence is CASTLTGGASEAFF. The CDR3 region has the DNA TGTGCCAGCACCCTCACGGGGGGTGCTTCTGAAGCTTTCTTT. Looking up the rest from reference TRBV7-2 and TRBJ1-1 gives the full variable domain: GAGVSQSPSNKVTEKGKDVELRCDPISGHTALYWYRQSLGQGLEFLIYFQGNSAPDKSGLPSDRFSAERTGGSVSTLTIQRTQQEDSAVYLCASTLTGGASEAFFGQGTRLTVV.

The chain is built from TRBV19 and TRBJ1-2; D may be TRBD1 (5 bases). The germline CDR1 and CDR2 sequences are LNHDA and SQIVND (reference sequence). V lost 7 bases, J lost 7 bases, and 16 bases lay in between. The CDR3 consists of 13 residues. The CDR3 loop reads CASTSGEGFGYTF. In DNA, the CDR3 is TGTGCCAGTACCTCTGGGGAGGGGTTTGGCTACACCTTC.

The V and J genes are TRBV30 and TRBJ1-5; the D gene is possibly TRBD1 (6 bases). CDR1 is GTSNPN, CDR2 SVGIG, per germline (reference sequence). The V and J ends lost 2 bases and 9 bases respectively, with 14 bases between them. This CDR3 has 13 amino acids. CDR3 region: CAWSPSPGVPQHF. CDR3 DNA: TGTGCCTGGAGTCCCTCTCCAGGGGTGCCCCAGCATTTT.

The J gene is TRBJ1-2, the V gene TRBV5-6; 11 nucleotides align to TRBD1. Germline-derived CDR1 and CDR2 are SGHDT and YYEEEE. The ends lost 1 base at V and 2 bases at J; junction bases unmatched: 7. The CDR3 is made up of 17 amino acids. The CDR3 DNA sequence: TGTGCCAGCAGCTTGTATGGCTGGACAGGGGGCAACTATGGCTACACCTTC. Residues: CASSLYGWTGGNYGYTF.

The rearrangement links TRBV18 to TRBJ1-2; TRBD1 aligns across 7 bases. From germline, CDR1 is KGHSH and CDR2 LQKENI. The CDR3 runs to 17 residues. Trimming at V came to 6 bases and at J to 2 bases, leaving 15 bases not matched to a gene. CDR3 in amino acids: CASSPTQIRGVNYGYTF. CDR3 bases: TGTGCCAGCTCCCCGACCCAAATCAGGGGGGTAAACTATGGCTACACCTTC.

V is TRBV5-4 and J is TRBJ2-1; TRBD2 might be the D (5 bases). Germline lookup yields CDR1 SGHNT and CDR2 YYREEE (reference sequence). V lost 0 bases and J lost 6, with 13 bases in between. The CDR3 contains 15 residues. The CDR3 nucleotides read TGTGCCAGCAGCTTGGACGGGGTAGCGCTCAATGAGCAGTTCTTC. Translating it yields CASSLDGVALNEQFF.

The genes are TRBV27 and TRBJ2-1; 7 bases align to TRBD1. The CDR3 sequence is 14 residues long. V was pared by 4 bases and J by 7 bases, with 7 bases of the junction left unmatched. Germline V gene lookup returns CDR1 MNHEY and CDR2 SMNVEV (reference sequence). The DNA for the CDR3 is TGTGCCAGCAGTTCACAGGGGTCACGTAATGAGCAGTTCTTC. Its protein is CASSSQGSRNEQFF.

This clone showed up just once. The chain couples TRBV10-1 to TRBJ2-7; D gene unclear. CDR3 length: 9 amino acids. Trimming removed 2 bases from V and 13 bases from J, with 6 bases in between. Germline loops: CDR1 WNHNN, CDR2 SYGVQD (reference sequence). CDR3: CASSEPVYF. The CDR3 nucleotides are TGCGCCAGCAGTGAGCCCGTCTACTTC.

This chain uses TRBV25-1 with TRBJ1-1; no clear D gene. CDR3 length: 15 residues. Germline V lookup: CDR1 MGHDK, CDR2 SYGVNS. V dropped 0 bases and J dropped 0 bases, with 8 bases sitting between them. CDR3 in amino acids: CASSEYGELNTEAFF. Written as DNA, the CDR3 is TGTGCCAGCAGTGAATACGGGGAGTTGAACACTGAAGCTTTCTTT.